This T cell receptor (beta chain) was captured by sequencing in a study of control samples from healthy donors and cancer patients. V lost 2 bases and J 4 bases, leaving 14 bases between the germline ends. Germline V gene data show CDR1 as MNHEY and CDR2 as SVGAGI. The CDR3 loop spans 15 amino acids. Libraries were prepared by immunoSEQ multiplex PCR; TCRdb keeps only in-frame clonotypes and omits some of them. The sample holds 65,000 to 90,000 clones; around 87% are singletons and the top ten take roughly 20%. The sequence came from a man aged 45 to 65 in good health. Material: blood. This chain links TRBV6-5 with TRBJ2-5; D is perhaps TRBD2 (7 bases). The CDR3 is CASSYLRGAPETQYF. DNA for the CDR3: TGTGCCAGCAGTTACCTCCGGGGGGCCCCAGAGACCCAGTACTTC.